Below, one T cell receptor beta chain is given with its context. Original analysis: It was from reference gene primer amplification that nucleated cell counts were estimated. Sequencing used immunoSEQ multiplex PCR; TCRdb keeps in-frame clones, though not all of them. Clonal size and the V and J genes are those of that table, whereas D and trimming came from the DNA. This sample has about 240,000 clones; about four fifths occur once, and the top ten carry 6.5% to 9%. V gave up 5 bases and J gave up 6 bases; unmatched junction bases: 11. The CDR3 consists of 17 residues. Per germline, CDR1 MDHEN and CDR2 SYDVKM. This record belongs to a study of blood T cell repertoires in COVID-19. As for the study in general: From T cells, B-cell-depleted T cells, or PBMCs came the material, which was cDNA or gDNA.

In Seattle, patients joined the study during active infection and were tracked longitudinally. Sequenced input: peripheral blood. The receptor's source is a woman aged 80 or older with COVID-19, enrolled during active disease. J is TRBJ1-6 and V is TRBV28; TRBD1 aligns across 9 bases. This chain's CDR3 is CASSKNSGTGINSPLHF. The CDR3 coding sequence is TGTGCCAGCAGTAAAAACTCCGGGACAGGGATTAATTCACCCCTCCACTTT.